This TCR beta chain came from a study of blood T cell repertoires in COVID-19. Sequencing used immunoSEQ multiplex PCR; TCRdb keeps in-frame clones, though not all of them. This sample yields just over 650,000 clones, of which around 90% are seen a single time; 0.2% to 0.3% belongs to the top ten. Germline V gene sequence: CDR1 LNHDA, CDR2 SQIVND (reference sequence). The CDR3 is 15 residues long. V was trimmed by 1 base and J by 0 bases, leaving 7 bases between them. Source material: peripheral blood. This TCR derives from a woman younger than 35 with acute or convalescent COVID-19. The genes are TRBV19 and TRBJ2-1; D is ambiguous. DNA of the CDR3: TGTGCCAGTAGTATAGGGTCAGGCTCCTACAATGAGCAGTTCTTC. Translated: CASSIGSGSYNEQFF.